This TCR beta chain was identified in a study of T cell clonality in common variable immunodeficiency. Findings and caveats of the study: CVID patient heterogeneity limited repertoire-clinical complication correlations. Compared with controls, CVID subjects had fewer shared TCRbeta clones.

This clone came up many times. Its antigen is as yet unknown. Read coverage stops 3 residues before the CDR3 terminus; the germline J gene supplies the remainder. J lost 5 bases, V lost 0 bases, and 15 bases had no gene match. This CDR3 has 18 residues. In germline, CDR1 is DFQATT, CDR2 SNEGSKA (reference sequence). Equal genomic DNA amounts from CVID and control samples were sequenced. Sequencing was performed with immunoSEQ multiplex PCR; in TCRdb, only in-frame clones are kept and a portion is missing. The sample includes tens of thousands of clones, none of them occurring once. This rearrangement joins TRBV20-1 to TRBJ2-5; 10 nucleotides line up with TRBD2. Sequences were obtained from peripheral blood mononuclear cells. This receptor was identified in a person between 18 and 75 years old in good health. CDR3 loop: CSAREWSRLAGVEETQYF. The sequenced part of the CDR3 DNA is TGCAGTGCTAGAGAGTGGAGTAGGCTAGCGGGAGTGGAGGAGACC.